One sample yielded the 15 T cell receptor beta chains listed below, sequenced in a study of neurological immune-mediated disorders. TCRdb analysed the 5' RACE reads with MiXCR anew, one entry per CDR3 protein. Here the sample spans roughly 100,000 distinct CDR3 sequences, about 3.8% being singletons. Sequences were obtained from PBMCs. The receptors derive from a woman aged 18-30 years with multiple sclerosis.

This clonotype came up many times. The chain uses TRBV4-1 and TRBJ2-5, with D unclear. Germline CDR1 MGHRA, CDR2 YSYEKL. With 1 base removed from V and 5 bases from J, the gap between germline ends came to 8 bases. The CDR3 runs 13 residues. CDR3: CASSQVTVETQYF. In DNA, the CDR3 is TGCGCCAGCAGCCAAGTCACGGTTGAGACCCAGTACTTC.

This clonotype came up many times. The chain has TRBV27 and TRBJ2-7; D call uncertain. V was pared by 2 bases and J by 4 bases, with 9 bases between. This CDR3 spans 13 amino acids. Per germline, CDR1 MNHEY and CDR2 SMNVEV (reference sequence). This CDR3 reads CASSLEVGYEQYF. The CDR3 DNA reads TGTGCCAGCAGTTTAGAAGTTGGGTACGAGCAGTACTTC.

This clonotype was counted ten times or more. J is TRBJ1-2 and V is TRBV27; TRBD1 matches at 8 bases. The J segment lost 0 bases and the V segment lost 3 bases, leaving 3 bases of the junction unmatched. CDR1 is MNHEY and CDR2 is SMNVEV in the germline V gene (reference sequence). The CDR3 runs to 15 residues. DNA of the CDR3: TGTGCCAGCAGTTTTTCGACAGGGGCTAACTATGGCTACACCTTC. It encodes CASSFSTGANYGYTF.

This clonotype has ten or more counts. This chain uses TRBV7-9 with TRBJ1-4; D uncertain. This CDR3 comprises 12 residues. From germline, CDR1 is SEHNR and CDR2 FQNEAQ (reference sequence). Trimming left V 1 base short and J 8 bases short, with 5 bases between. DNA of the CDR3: TGTGCCAGCAGCTTAGACAGAGAAAAACTGTTTTTT. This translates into CASSLDREKLFF.

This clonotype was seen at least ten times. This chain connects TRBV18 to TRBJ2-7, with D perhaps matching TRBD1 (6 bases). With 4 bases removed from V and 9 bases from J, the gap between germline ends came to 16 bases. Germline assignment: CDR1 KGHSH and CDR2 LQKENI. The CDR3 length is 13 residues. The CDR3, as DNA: TGTGCCAGCTCACGACAAGACAGGTCATGGCAGTACTTC. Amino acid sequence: CASSRQDRSWQYF.

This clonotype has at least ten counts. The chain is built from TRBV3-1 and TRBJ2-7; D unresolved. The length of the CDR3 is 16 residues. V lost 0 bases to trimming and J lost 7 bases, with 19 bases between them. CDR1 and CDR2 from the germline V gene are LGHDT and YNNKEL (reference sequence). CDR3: CASSQERLPRYGEQYF. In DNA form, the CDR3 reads TGTGCCAGCAGCCAAGAGCGACTTCCCCGTTATGGAGAGCAGTACTTC.

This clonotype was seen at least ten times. Here the CDR3 DNA reads TGTGCCAGCAGTGACCCTTCGGACGGAGGAAATTCACCCCTCCACTTT. Translated: CASSDPSDGGNSPLHF. This chain uses TRBV6-4 with TRBJ1-6; no reliable D call. CDR1 is MRHNA, CDR2 SNTAGT, per germline. The CDR3 has 16 amino acids. V gave up 2 bases and J gave up 7 bases, with 15 bases separating them.

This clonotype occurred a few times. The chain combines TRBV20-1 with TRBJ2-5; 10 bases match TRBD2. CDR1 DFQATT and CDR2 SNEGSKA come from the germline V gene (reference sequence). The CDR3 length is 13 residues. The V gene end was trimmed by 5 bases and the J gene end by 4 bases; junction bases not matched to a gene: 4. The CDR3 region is CSARRTSGETQYF. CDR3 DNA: TGCAGTGCTCGAAGGACTAGCGGAGAGACCCAGTACTTC.

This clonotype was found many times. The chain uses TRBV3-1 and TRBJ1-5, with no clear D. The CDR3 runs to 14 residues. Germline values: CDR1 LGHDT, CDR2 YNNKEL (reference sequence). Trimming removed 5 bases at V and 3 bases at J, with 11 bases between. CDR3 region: CASSTDGINQPQHF. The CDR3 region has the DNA TGTGCCAGCAGCACCGACGGAATCAATCAGCCCCAGCATTTT.

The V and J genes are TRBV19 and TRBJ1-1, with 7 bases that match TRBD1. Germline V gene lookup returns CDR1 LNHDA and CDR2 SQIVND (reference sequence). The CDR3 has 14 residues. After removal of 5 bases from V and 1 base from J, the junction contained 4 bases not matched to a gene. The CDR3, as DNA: TGTGCCAGTAGTGTCGCAGGGGGGAACACTGAAGCTTTCTTT. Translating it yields CASSVAGGNTEAFF.

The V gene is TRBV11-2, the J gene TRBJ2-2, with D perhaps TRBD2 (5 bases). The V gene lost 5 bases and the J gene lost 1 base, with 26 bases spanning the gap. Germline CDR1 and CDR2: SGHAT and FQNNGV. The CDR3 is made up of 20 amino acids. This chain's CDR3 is CASSLTLGRAEVKNTGELFF. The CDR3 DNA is TGTGCCAGCAGCCTGACCCTCGGGCGGGCAGAGGTCAAGAACACCGGGGAGCTGTTTTTT.

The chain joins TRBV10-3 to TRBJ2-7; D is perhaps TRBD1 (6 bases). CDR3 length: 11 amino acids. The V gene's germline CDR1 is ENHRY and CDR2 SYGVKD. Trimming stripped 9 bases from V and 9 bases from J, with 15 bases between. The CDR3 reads CAIPDSEAQYF. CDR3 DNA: TGTGCCATACCGGACAGCGAAGCGCAGTACTTC.

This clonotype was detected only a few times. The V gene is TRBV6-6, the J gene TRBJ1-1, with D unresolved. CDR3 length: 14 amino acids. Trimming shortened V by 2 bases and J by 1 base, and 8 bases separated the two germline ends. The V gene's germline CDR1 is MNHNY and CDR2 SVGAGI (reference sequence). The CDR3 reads CASSYPTTNTEAFF. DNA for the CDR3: TGTGCCAGCAGTTACCCCACGACGAACACTGAAGCTTTCTTT.

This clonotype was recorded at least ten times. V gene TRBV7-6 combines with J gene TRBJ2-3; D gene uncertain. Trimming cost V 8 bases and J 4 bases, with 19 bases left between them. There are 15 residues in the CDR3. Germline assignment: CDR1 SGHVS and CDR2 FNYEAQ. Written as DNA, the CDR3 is TGTGCCAGCGCCCCCCGTGAGAGCGTCCCAGATACGCAGTATTTT. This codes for CASAPRESVPDTQYF.

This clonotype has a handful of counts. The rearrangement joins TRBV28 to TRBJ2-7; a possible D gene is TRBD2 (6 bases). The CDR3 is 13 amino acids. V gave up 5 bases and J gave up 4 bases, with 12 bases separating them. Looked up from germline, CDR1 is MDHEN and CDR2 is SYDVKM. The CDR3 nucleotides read TGTGCCAGCAGTCCCTTCGGGAGATACGAGCAGTACTTC. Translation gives CASSPFGRYEQYF. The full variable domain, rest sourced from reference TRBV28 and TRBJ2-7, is DVKVTQSSRYLVKRTGEKVFLECVQDMDHENMFWYRQDPGLGLRLIYFSYDVKMKEKGDIPEGYSVSREKKERFSLILESASTNQTSMYLCASSPFGRYEQYFGPGTRLTVT.